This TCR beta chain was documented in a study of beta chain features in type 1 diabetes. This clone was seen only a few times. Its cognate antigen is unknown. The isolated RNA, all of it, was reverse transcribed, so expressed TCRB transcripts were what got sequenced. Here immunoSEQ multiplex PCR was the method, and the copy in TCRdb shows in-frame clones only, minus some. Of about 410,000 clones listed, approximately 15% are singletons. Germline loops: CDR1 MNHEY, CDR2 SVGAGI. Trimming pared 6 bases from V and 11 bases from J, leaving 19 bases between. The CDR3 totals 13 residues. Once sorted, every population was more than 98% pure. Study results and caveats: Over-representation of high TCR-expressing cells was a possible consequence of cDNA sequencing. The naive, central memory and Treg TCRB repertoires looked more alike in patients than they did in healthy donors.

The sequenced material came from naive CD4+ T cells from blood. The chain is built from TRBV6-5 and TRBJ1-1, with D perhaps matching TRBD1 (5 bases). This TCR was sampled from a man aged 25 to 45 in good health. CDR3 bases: TGTGCCAGCAGCATGACAGAAGGGCCAGTGGCTTTCTTT. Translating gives CASSMTEGPVAFF.